This T cell receptor beta chain derives from a study of regulatory T cells in long-lasting Graves disease. Study-wide findings and caveats: Accuracy might have suffered from few samples. With persistent disease, TRBV28, TRBJ1-2 and TRBJ2-5 were the favored segments. Public clonotype sharing was higher in persistent than newly diagnosed patients. Investigators studied peripheral blood only, not thyroid tissue.

Time point denoted: persistent/refractory GD, antithyroid drugs over 5 years with positive TRAb. The authors made the TCR library using RNA they extracted from PBMCs. Construction of TCR beta libraries relied on iRepertoire HTBI primers and on Arm-PCR targeting CDR3 regions. MiXCR was run by TCRdb on the multiplex PCR reads, yielding one entry per CDR3 protein. The sample holds about 290,000 distinct CDR3 sequences, 22% seen once. This CDR3 contains 13 residues. Germline V gene lookup returns CDR1 MNHEY and CDR2 SMNVEV (reference sequence). With respect to this clonotype: Its cognate antigen is unknown. A read error may produce the germline difference seen at one junction end.

This receptor was obtained from a female donor with Graves disease. The chain links TRBV27 to TRBJ1-4; 7 positions agree with TRBD1. Sequences were derived from peripheral blood mononuclear cells (PBMCs), sampled when the disease was refractory, from a patient treated with antithyroid drugs. The CDR3 protein is CTSARGRTEKLFF. The CDR3 coding sequence is TGTACCAGCGCGAGGGGGCGGACTGAAAAACTGTTTTTT.